Following are 26 T cell receptor beta chains from one sample sequenced in a study of regulatory T cells in long-lasting Graves disease. Documented time point: newly diagnosed GD, antithyroid drugs for less than 3 months. Generation of the TCR library employed RNA extracted from PBMCs. Arm-PCR of CDR3 regions and iRepertoire HTBI primers were used to build TCR beta libraries. TCRdb re-analysed the multiplex PCR reads in MiXCR, keeping a single row per CDR3 protein. The sample holds some 450,000 distinct CDR3 sequences; less than 20% are singletons and the top ten take about 10%. These data also featured in a second study, about T cells in Graves' hyperthyroidism and ophthalmopathy.

Sequenced material: peripheral blood mononuclear cells (PBMCs), taken at new diagnosis, from a patient treated with antithyroid drugs. The receptors originated from a young woman with Graves disease.

This clonotype was counted many times. The chain joins TRBV6-5 to TRBJ2-1, with D unclear. CDR1 and CDR2 (germline): MNHEY, SVGAGI. The CDR3 covers 13 residues. V was shortened by 2 bases and J by 10 bases, with 12 bases between the two germline ends. The CDR3 nucleotides read TGTGCCAGCAGTTACAGAGCTGCGTACGAGCAGTTCTTC. Protein product: CASSYRAAYEQFF.

This clonotype was seen ten or more times. V and J are TRBV7-9 and TRBJ2-5; 9 bases are shared with TRBD2. Trimming cost V 3 bases and J 5 bases; bases outside gene matches: 10. CDR1 is SEHNR and CDR2 is FQNEAQ in the germline V gene (reference sequence). This CDR3 spans 16 amino acids. The CDR3 protein is CASSFRGRATEETQYF. The CDR3 nucleotides are TGTGCCAGCAGCTTCCGCGGGAGGGCTACTGAGGAGACCCAGTACTTC.

This clonotype was picked up many times. V and J are TRBV18 and TRBJ2-1, with D tentatively TRBD1 or TRBD2 (5 bases each). V lost 4 bases and J 9 bases, leaving 22 bases between the germline ends. The CDR3 is made up of 16 amino acids. Per the germline V gene, CDR1 is KGHSH and CDR2 is LQKENI. The CDR3 here is CASSRTGGATKGEQFF. As DNA, the CDR3 is TGTGCCAGCTCACGAACTGGTGGGGCGACTAAAGGTGAGCAGTTCTTC.

The gene calls are TRBV7-8 and TRBJ2-5, with 9 bases fitting TRBD1. The V and J ends lost 2 bases and 4 bases, in that order; junction bases with no gene match: 8. CDR1 and CDR2 (germline): SGHVS, FQNEAQ. The CDR3 covers 16 residues. CDR3 coding DNA: TGTGCCAGCAGCTTATTGTGGACAGGGGTTGGAGAGACCCAGTACTTC. This sequence encodes CASSLLWTGVGETQYF.

In its sample, this clonotype was seen many times. This chain uses TRBV28 with TRBJ2-3, with 11 positions matching TRBD2. Germline loops: CDR1 MDHEN, CDR2 SYDVKM. Trimming cost V 3 bases and J 2 bases; bases outside gene matches: 4. The CDR3 extends over 16 amino acids. The chain's CDR3 is CASSLSSGRDTDTQYF. The CDR3 DNA reads TGTGCCAGCAGTTTGAGTAGCGGGAGGGACACAGATACGCAGTATTTT.

This sequence joins TRBV18 and TRBJ2-1; D remains unclear. The V gene's germline CDR1 is KGHSH and CDR2 LQKENI. The CDR3 extends over 18 amino acids. The ends were cut back, 3 bases at V and 8 bases at J, with 26 bases in the middle. DNA of the CDR3: TGTGCCAGCTCACCCCGGGCGATGAGTGGTCGGTTCTCGGATGAGCAGTTCTTC. Protein product: CASSPRAMSGRFSDEQFF.

V gene TRBV10-3 combines with J gene TRBJ2-2; 8 bases map to TRBD1. The CDR3 has 16 residues. CDR1 and CDR2 from the germline V gene are ENHRY and SYGVKD. V was pared by 0 bases and J by 1 base, with 1 base of the junction left unmatched. The CDR3 DNA sequence: TGTGCCATCAGTGAGTCCGGACAGGGGAACACCGGGGAGCTGTTTTTT. Protein product: CAISESGQGNTGELFF.

This clonotype appeared a single time. The chain links TRBV7-3 to TRBJ1-2, with D possibly matching TRBD1 (6 bases). Trimming took 5 bases from V and 6 from J, leaving 16 bases between them. The CDR3 is made up of 14 amino acids. Per the germline V gene, CDR1 is SGHTA and CDR2 is FQGTGA. CDR3 in amino acids: CASSAGGGPDGYTF. In DNA, the CDR3 is TGTGCCAGCAGCGCCGGGGGGGGGCCGGATGGCTACACCTTC.

This rearrangement joins TRBV19 to TRBJ1-1; TRBD1 aligns across 10 bases. Germline loops: CDR1 LNHDA, CDR2 SQIVND (reference sequence). V was clipped by 5 bases and J by 0 bases; unmatched bases: 12. This CDR3 comprises 18 residues. The CDR3 DNA follows: TGTGCCAGTAGTCCAGAATACCGGGACAGGGGAATGAACACTGAAGCTTTCTTT. This codes for CASSPEYRDRGMNTEAFF.

In this sample, this clonotype turned up a few times. The chain couples TRBV27 to TRBJ1-3; D ambiguous. CDR1 and CDR2 from the germline V gene are MNHEY and SMNVEV (reference sequence). V lost 2 bases, J lost 2 bases, and 13 bases lay in between. CDR3 size: 16 residues. CDR3: CASSLLPLKAGNTIYF. In DNA form, the CDR3 reads TGTGCCAGCAGTTTACTCCCCCTCAAGGCTGGAAACACCATATATTTT.

Many counts were recorded for this clonotype. The chain recombines TRBV3-1 with TRBJ1-5; D gene unclear. The germline V gene encodes CDR1 LGHDT and CDR2 YNNKEL (reference sequence). CDR3 size: 13 residues. The V end was cut by 5 bases, the J end by 7 bases, with 12 bases between. The CDR3 sequence: CASSSSLDQPQHF. DNA of the CDR3: TGTGCCAGCAGCTCCTCGCTAGACCAGCCCCAGCATTTT.

This clonotype was counted a few times. This chain joins TRBV20-1 and TRBJ2-7; unclear D gene. The germline CDR1 and CDR2 sequences are DFQATT and SNEGSKA (reference sequence). CDR3 length: 13 residues. Trimming cost V 1 base and J 1 base, with 8 bases left between them. CDR3 bases: TGCAGTGCTAGAGTAAGCGCGTCCTACGAGCAGTACTTC. As protein: CSARVSASYEQYF.

With respect to this clonotype: A much larger clone is a single base away; this may be a read error. V usage is TRBV24-1 and J usage is TRBJ1-2; maybe TRBD1 (5 bases). The CDR3 has 17 amino acids. Germline loops: CDR1 KGHDR, CDR2 SFDVKD. Here the CDR3 reads CAASDYPGTRVWKGYTF. The CDR3 bases are TGTGCCGCCAGTGATTACCCCGGGACCCGTGTTTGGAAGGGCTACACCTTC.

This clonotype occurred many times. The rearrangement joins TRBV6-1 to TRBJ1-1; TRBD1 is a possible D gene (5 bases). The CDR3 is 18 amino acids. The V end was cut by 5 bases, the J end by 5 bases, with 27 bases between. CDR1 and CDR2 from the germline V gene are MNHNS and SASEGT. The CDR3 DNA sequence: TGTGCCAGCAGTCCCCCGAGGAAGGGACCTGAAGGATGGACTGAAGCTTTCTTT. Protein: CASSPPRKGPEGWTEAFF.

This clonotype was seen at least ten times. The chain has TRBV29-1 and TRBJ1-5, with no clear D. Between the trimmed V and J ends, which lost 5 bases and 3 bases, there was a span of 14 bases. The CDR3 sequence is 14 residues long. Looked up from germline, CDR1 is SQVTM and CDR2 is ANQGSEA. The CDR3, as DNA: TGCAGCGTTCGAGACGAGGCGCTCAATCAGCCCCAGCATTTT. As protein: CSVRDEALNQPQHF.

In its sample, this clonotype was seen many times. CDR3 sequence (DNA): TGCAGTGCTAGAGACCTCCAGGGTGGCAATCAGCCCCAGCATTTT. It is translated as CSARDLQGGNQPQHF. V and J are TRBV20-1 and TRBJ1-5, with D possibly matching TRBD1 (5 bases). There are 15 residues in the CDR3. Germline V lookup: CDR1 DFQATT, CDR2 SNEGSKA (reference sequence). Trimming pared 0 bases from V and 2 bases from J, leaving 11 bases between.

This clonotype was seen only once. In DNA form, the CDR3 reads TGTGCCAGTTTCGCGCGGGACACGGGTTACAATGAGCAGTTCTTC. Translated: CASFARDTGYNEQFF. The chain is built from TRBV6-1 and TRBJ2-1, with D perhaps TRBD1 or TRBD2 (6 bases each). The germline gives CDR1 MNHNS, CDR2 SASEGT. With 9 bases removed from V and 4 bases from J, the gap between germline ends came to 19 bases. CDR3 length: 15 amino acids.

This clonotype was counted between two and nine times. The chain uses TRBV27 and TRBJ2-3, with TRBD2 matching 12 bases. The J call may be in error: the DNA end matches TRBJ2-5 better. This CDR3 has 15 residues. Germline V lookup: CDR1 MNHEY, CDR2 SMNVEV (reference sequence). The CDR3 bases are TGTGCCAGCAGTTTAGGACTAGCGGGATGGGAGACCCAGTACTTC. Translation: CASSLGLAGWETQYF.

The table lists this clonotype with many counts. The genes are TRBV20-1 and TRBJ2-1; D is possibly TRBD2 (6 bases). Germline CDR1 is DFQATT and CDR2 is SNEGSKA (reference sequence). V lost 0 bases to trimming and J lost 6 bases, with 15 bases between them. The CDR3 is made up of 15 amino acids. CDR3: CSARDRASDLNEQFF. CDR3 bases: TGCAGTGCTAGAGATAGGGCTAGCGACCTCAATGAGCAGTTCTTC.

The V and J genes are TRBV15 and TRBJ2-1, with 11 bases identical to TRBD2. The CDR3 is 15 amino acids. Germline trimming cut 4 bases from V and 5 bases from J; bases unmatched to any gene: 4. Germline CDR1 and CDR2: LNHNV and YYDKDF (reference sequence). CDR3: CATSTPGLADNEQFF. The CDR3 DNA reads as TGTGCCACCAGCACCCCGGGACTAGCGGACAATGAGCAGTTCTTC.

CDR3 bases: TGTGCCTGGAGTGTAGGCGGAACCGAGCAGTACTTC. It codes for CAWSVGGTEQYF. The chain combines TRBV30 with TRBJ2-7; D gene unclear. Trimming removed 0 bases at V and 6 bases at J, with 9 bases between. CDR1 and CDR2 from the germline V gene are GTSNPN and SVGIG (reference sequence). CDR3 length: 12 amino acids.

The V call is TRBV19, the J call TRBJ2-3; 8 nucleotides agree with TRBD2. The CDR3 runs to 14 residues. Germline CDR1 is LNHDA and CDR2 is SQIVND (reference sequence). With 6 bases clipped from V and 8 bases from J, the junction kept 10 bases outside the gene matches. The CDR3 loop is CASSPSGSGGTQYF. The CDR3 DNA reads TGTGCCAGTAGCCCCAGCGGGAGTGGTGGTACGCAGTATTTT.

The chain uses TRBV15 and TRBJ1-2, with D uncertain. In germline, CDR1 is LNHNV, CDR2 YYDKDF (reference sequence). Trimming pared 0 bases from V and 8 bases from J, leaving 19 bases between. The CDR3 sequence is 16 residues long. As DNA, the CDR3 is TGTGCCACCAGCAGAGAGCCCTCTCTGGGGTATGAGGGCTACACCTTC. It specifies CATSREPSLGYEGYTF.

This clonotype was recorded many times. The genes are TRBV28 and TRBJ1-1; D ambiguous. The germline gives CDR1 MDHEN, CDR2 SYDVKM. Trimming took 9 bases from V and 5 from J, leaving 16 bases between them. The CDR3 contains 13 residues. CDR3 amino acids: CASDRGLGTEAFF. In nucleotides, the CDR3 is TGTGCCAGTGATCGGGGTTTGGGGACTGAAGCTTTCTTT.

This clonotype has a count of ten or more. This chain connects TRBV12-3 or TRBV12-4 to TRBJ1-2; tentatively, D is TRBD1 (5 bases). V dropped 2 bases and J dropped 4 bases, with 8 bases sitting between them. This CDR3 region has 13 residues. The CDR3 is CASSLKGSYGYTF. DNA of the CDR3: TGTGCCAGCAGTTTAAAGGGGTCCTATGGCTACACCTTC.

The table lists this clonotype with a few counts. The chain links TRBV24-1 to TRBJ1-2; 8 bases agree with TRBD1. The CDR3 is made up of 14 amino acids. V lost 3 bases to trimming and J lost 6 bases; unmatched junction nucleotides: 5. CDR1 and CDR2 from the germline V gene are KGHDR and SFDVKD. This CDR3 is CATSDVDRVHGYTF. The CDR3 DNA follows: TGTGCCACCAGTGATGTGGACAGGGTCCATGGCTACACCTTC.